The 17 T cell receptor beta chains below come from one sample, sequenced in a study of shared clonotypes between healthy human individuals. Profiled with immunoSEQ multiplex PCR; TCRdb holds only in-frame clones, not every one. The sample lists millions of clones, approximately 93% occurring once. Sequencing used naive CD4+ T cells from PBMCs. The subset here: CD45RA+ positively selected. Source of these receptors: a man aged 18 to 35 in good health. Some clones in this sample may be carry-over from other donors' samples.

The chain's CDR3 is CATSRDNQGINYGYTF. As DNA, the CDR3 is TGTGCCACCAGCAGAGATAACCAGGGGATTAACTATGGCTACACCTTC. The chain recombines TRBV15 with TRBJ1-2; D possibly corresponds to TRBD1 (6 bases). CDR1 and CDR2 from the germline V gene are LNHNV and YYDKDF (reference sequence). Trimming pared 0 bases from V and 1 base from J, leaving 12 bases between. The CDR3 contains 16 residues.

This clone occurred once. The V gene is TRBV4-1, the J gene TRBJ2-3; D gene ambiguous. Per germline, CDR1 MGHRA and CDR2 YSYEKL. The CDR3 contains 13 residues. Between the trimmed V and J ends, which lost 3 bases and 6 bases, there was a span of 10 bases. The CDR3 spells CASSQRMGDTQYF. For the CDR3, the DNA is TGCGCCAGCAGCCAGAGGATGGGGGATACGCAGTATTTT.

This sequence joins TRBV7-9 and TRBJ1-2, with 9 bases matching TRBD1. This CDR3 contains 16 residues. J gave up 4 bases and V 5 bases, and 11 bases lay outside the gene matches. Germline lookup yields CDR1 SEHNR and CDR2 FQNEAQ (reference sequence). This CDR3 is CASSPNTGTGFYGYTF. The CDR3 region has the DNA TGTGCCAGCAGCCCAAACACCGGGACAGGGTTCTATGGCTACACCTTC.

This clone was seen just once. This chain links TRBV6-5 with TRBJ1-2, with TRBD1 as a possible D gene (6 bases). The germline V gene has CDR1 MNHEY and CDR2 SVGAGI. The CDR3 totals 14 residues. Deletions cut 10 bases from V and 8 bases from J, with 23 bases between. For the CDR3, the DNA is TGTGCCACCTTTCACGCCAGGGGCCCGTGGGGCTACACCTTC. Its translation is CATFHARGPWGYTF.

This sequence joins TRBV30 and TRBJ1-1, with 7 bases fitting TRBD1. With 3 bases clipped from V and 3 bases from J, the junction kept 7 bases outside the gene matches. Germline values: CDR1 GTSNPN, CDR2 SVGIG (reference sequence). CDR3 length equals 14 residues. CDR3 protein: CAWRPTGDHTEAFF. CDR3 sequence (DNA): TGTGCCTGGAGACCTACAGGGGACCACACTGAAGCTTTCTTT.

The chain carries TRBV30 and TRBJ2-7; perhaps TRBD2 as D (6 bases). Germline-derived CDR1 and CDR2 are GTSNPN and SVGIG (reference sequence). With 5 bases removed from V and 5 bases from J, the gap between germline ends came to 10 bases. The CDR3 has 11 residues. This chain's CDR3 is CAWGTYHEQYF. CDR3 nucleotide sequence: TGTGCCTGGGGGACTTACCACGAGCAGTACTTC.

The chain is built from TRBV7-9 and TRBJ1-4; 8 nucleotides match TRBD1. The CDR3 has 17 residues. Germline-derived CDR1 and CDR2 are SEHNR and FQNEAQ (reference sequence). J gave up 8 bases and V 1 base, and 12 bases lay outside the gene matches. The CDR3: CASSLEEGNRGDEKLFF. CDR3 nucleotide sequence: TGTGCCAGCAGCTTAGAGGAAGGGAACAGGGGGGACGAAAAACTGTTTTTT. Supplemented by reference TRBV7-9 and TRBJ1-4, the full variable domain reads DTGVSQNPRHKITKRGQNVTFRCDPISEHNRLYWYRQTLGQGPEFLTYFQNEAQLEKSRLLSDRFSAERPKGSFSTLEIQRTEQGDSAMYLCASSLEEGNRGDEKLFFGSGTQLSVL.

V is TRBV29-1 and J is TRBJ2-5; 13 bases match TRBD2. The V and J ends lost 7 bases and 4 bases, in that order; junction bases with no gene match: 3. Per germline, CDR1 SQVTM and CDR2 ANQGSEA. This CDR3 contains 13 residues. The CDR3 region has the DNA TGCAGCGCTAGGACTAGCGGGAGAGAGACCCAGTACTTC. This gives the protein CSARTSGRETQYF.

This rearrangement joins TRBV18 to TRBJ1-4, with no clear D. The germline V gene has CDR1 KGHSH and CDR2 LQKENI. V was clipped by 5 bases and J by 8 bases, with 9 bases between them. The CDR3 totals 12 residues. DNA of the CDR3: TGTGCCAGCTCATCCCAATCGGAAAAACTGTTTTTT. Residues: CASSSQSEKLFF.

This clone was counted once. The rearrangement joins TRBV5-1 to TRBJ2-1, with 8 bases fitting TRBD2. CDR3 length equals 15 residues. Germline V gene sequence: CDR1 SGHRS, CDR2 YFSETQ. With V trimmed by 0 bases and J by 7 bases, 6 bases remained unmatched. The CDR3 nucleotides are TGCGCCAGCAGCTTGGACCCGGGAGGGCAGAATGAGCAGTTCTTC. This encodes CASSLDPGGQNEQFF.

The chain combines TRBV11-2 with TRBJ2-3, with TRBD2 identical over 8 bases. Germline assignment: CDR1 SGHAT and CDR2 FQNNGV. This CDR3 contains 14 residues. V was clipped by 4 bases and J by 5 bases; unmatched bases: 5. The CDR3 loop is CASSSILAGDTQYF. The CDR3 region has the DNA TGTGCCAGCAGCTCTATTCTAGCGGGAGATACGCAGTATTTT.

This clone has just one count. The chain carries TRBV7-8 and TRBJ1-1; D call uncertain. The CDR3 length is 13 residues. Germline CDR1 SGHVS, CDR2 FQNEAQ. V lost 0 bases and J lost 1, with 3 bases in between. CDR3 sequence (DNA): TGTGCCAGCAGCTTAGCCCAGAACACTGAAGCTTTCTTT. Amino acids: CASSLAQNTEAFF.

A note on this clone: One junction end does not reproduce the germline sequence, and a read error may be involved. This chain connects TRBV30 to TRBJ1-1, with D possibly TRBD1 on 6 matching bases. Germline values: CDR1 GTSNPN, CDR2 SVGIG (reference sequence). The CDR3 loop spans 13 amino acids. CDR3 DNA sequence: TGTGCCCGGAGGGGGAGGCGCACGACTGAAGCTTTCTTT. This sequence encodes CARRGRRTTEAFF.

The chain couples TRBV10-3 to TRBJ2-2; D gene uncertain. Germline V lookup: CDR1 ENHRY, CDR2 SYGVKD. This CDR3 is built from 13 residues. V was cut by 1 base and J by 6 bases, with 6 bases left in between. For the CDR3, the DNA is TGTGCCATCAGTGAGTTATCTCCCGGGGAGCTGTTTTTT. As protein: CAISELSPGELFF.

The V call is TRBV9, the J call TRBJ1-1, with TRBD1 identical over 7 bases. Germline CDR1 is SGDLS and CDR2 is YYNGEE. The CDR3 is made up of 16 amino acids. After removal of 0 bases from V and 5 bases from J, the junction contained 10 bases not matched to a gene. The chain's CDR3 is CASSVAQGGGGTEAFF. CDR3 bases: TGTGCCAGCAGCGTAGCGCAAGGGGGCGGGGGAACTGAAGCTTTCTTT.

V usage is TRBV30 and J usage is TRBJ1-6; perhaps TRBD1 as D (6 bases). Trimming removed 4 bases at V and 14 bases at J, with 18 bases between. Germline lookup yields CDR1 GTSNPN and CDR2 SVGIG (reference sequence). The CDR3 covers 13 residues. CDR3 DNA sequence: TGTGCCTGGAACCGGGACACGCAAGAATCCCTCCACTTT. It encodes CAWNRDTQESLHF.

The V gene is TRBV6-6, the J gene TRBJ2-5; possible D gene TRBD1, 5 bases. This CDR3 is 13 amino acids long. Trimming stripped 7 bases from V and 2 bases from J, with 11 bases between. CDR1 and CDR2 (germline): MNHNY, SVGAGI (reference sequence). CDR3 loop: CASTPDSQETQYF. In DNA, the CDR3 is TGTGCCAGCACTCCAGACAGTCAAGAGACCCAGTACTTC.